These 12 T cell receptor beta chains came from one sample sequenced in a study of OX40 agonist ivuxolimab in advanced cancers. The method was immunoSEQ multiplex PCR; TCRdb's version includes in-frame clones alone and lacks a portion of them. Altogether 28,000 or so clones are present, about 87% being singletons, with the ten largest covering nearly 20%. Sequenced here: CD4+ or CD8+ T cells sorted from blood, sampled in a trial of the OX40 agonist ivuxolimab. All receptors come from an adult with an advanced solid tumor such as melanoma, head and neck, liver or kidney cancer.

This clone was counted only a few times. The V gene is TRBV28, the J gene TRBJ2-1; 10 nucleotides match TRBD2. V lost 2 bases and J lost 8; bases outside the gene matches: 9. This CDR3 is built from 16 residues. The germline CDR1 and CDR2 sequences are MDHEN and SYDVKM. This CDR3 is CASSLRLAGEGDEQFF. CDR3 DNA: TGTGCCAGCAGTTTACGGCTAGCGGGAGAGGGCGATGAGCAGTTCTTC.

The chain combines TRBV4-1 with TRBJ1-2, with D unclear. The CDR3 consists of 14 residues. The V end lost 3 bases, the J end lost 3 bases, and 11 bases lay between the germline ends. Germline-derived CDR1 and CDR2 are MGHRA and YSYEKL. CDR3 protein: CASSHNEGYYGYTF. For the CDR3, the DNA is TGCGCCAGCAGCCATAACGAGGGATACTATGGCTACACCTTC.

The CDR3 loop is CASSSSSDQETQYF. The CDR3 nucleotides are TGTGCCAGCAGCTCCTCTAGCGACCAAGAGACCCAGTACTTC. This chain uses TRBV11-3 with TRBJ2-5; possibly TRBD2 for D (6 bases). V lost 4 bases, J lost 0 bases, and 9 bases lay in between. Germline V CDR1 and CDR2: SGHNT, YENEEA. The CDR3 length is 14 residues.

This chain connects TRBV27 to TRBJ2-1, with 7 bases identical to TRBD2. This CDR3 contains 16 residues. Germline V gives CDR1 MNHEY, CDR2 SMNVEV (reference sequence). V lost 2 bases, J lost 9 bases, and 13 bases stayed unmatched. The CDR3 DNA is TGTGCCAGCAGTTTAGGGGCGGGAGCCCTGTTAGTTGAGCAGTTCTTC. It specifies CASSLGAGALLVEQFF.

The gene calls are TRBV5-4 and TRBJ2-1; D remains unclear. CDR1 SGHNT and CDR2 YYREEE come from the germline V gene (reference sequence). With 0 bases removed from V and 7 bases from J, the gap between germline ends came to 5 bases. The CDR3 is 12 amino acids. CDR3 DNA sequence: TGTGCCAGCAGCTTGGCCAGTAATGAGCAGTTCTTC. It encodes CASSLASNEQFF.

This CDR3 is CASSSPGQVEKLFF. CDR3 DNA sequence: TGTGCCAGCAGTTCCCCCGGACAGGTTGAAAAACTGTTTTTT. This chain connects TRBV28 to TRBJ1-4, with 7 bases lining up with TRBD1. In germline, CDR1 is MDHEN, CDR2 SYDVKM. There are 14 residues in the CDR3. J lost 7 bases, V lost 4 bases, and 6 bases had no gene match.

The V gene is TRBV28, the J gene TRBJ2-7; 8 nucleotides line up with TRBD1. V lost 4 bases, J lost 5 bases, and 13 bases stayed unmatched. The CDR3 length is 16 residues. Germline V gene lookup returns CDR1 MDHEN and CDR2 SYDVKM. The CDR3 spells CASSSTDRGIVHEQYF. CDR3 sequence (DNA): TGTGCCAGCAGTTCTACCGACAGGGGAATAGTCCACGAGCAGTACTTC.

The chain is built from TRBV19 and TRBJ2-7; 11 nucleotides agree with TRBD1. V shed 2 bases and J 2 bases; nucleotides not matched to a gene: 5. This CDR3 comprises 16 residues. The V gene's germline CDR1 is LNHDA and CDR2 SQIVND (reference sequence). CDR3 coding DNA: TGTGCCAGTAGTATAAACCCGGGACAGGGGGCCTACGAGCAGTACTTC. Translation: CASSINPGQGAYEQYF.

The chain recombines TRBV30 with TRBJ1-3, with D possibly being TRBD1 (6 bases). Trimming shortened V by 2 bases and J by 2 bases, and 7 bases separated the two germline ends. Germline V lookup: CDR1 GTSNPN, CDR2 SVGIG (reference sequence). The CDR3 is made up of 13 amino acids. The CDR3 nucleotides read TGTGCCTGGAGTTCAGGGGCTGGAAACACCATATATTTT. Its translation: CAWSSGAGNTIYF.

The chain employs TRBV9 and TRBJ2-7, with 8 bases matching TRBD2. The CDR3 is 13 residues long. J gave up 6 bases and V 4 bases, and 6 bases lay outside the gene matches. From germline, CDR1 is SGDLS and CDR2 YYNGEE. CDR3 sequence: CASSLGTRAEQYF. Written as DNA, the CDR3 is TGTGCCAGCAGCCTCGGGACTAGGGCCGAGCAGTACTTC.

This clone was detected a few times. The chain employs TRBV10-2 and TRBJ2-3; 9 bases match TRBD2. V lost 7 bases to trimming and J lost 2 bases; unmatched junction nucleotides: 19. The CDR3 is 19 amino acids. From germline, CDR1 is WSHSY and CDR2 SAAADI. The CDR3 DNA follows: TGCGCCAGCACCCTCAGGGGGGTAGGAGCGGGGGGCTTCACAGATACGCAGTATTTT. Encoded protein: CASTLRGVGAGGFTDTQYF.

CDR3 DNA sequence: TGTGCCAGCAGCTTAGAAATGGAGACCCAGTACTTC. It codes for CASSLEMETQYF. The chain joins TRBV5-6 to TRBJ2-5, with D unresolved. Trimming left V 2 bases short and J 5 bases short, with 7 bases between. Germline V gives CDR1 SGHDT, CDR2 YYEEEE. The CDR3 runs to 12 residues.